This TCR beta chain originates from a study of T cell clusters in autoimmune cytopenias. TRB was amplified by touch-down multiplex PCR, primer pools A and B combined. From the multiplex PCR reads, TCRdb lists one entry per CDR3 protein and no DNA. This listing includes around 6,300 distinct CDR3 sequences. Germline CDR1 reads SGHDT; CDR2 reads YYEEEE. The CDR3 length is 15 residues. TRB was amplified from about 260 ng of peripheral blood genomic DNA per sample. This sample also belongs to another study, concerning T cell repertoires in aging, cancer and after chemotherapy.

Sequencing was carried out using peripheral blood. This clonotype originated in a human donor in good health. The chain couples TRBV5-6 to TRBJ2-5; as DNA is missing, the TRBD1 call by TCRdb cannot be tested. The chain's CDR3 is CASSPGDRDVETQYF.